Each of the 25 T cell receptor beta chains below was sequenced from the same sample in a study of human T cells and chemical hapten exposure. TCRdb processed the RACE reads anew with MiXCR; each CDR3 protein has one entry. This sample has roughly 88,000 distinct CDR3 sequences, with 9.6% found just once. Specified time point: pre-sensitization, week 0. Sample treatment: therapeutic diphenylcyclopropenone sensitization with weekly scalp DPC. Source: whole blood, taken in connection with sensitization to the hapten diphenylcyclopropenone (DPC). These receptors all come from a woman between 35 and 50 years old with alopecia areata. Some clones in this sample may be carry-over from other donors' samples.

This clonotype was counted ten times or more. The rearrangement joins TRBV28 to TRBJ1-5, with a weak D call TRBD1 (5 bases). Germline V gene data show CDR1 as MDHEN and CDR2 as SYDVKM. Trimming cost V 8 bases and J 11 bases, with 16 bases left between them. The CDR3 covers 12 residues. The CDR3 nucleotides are TGTGCCAGCCGTGCGGGGCTTACGACCCAGCATTTT. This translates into CASRAGLTTQHF.

CDR3 bases: TGTGCCACCAGTCCTCGCGGCAATGAGCAGTTCTTC. The encoded protein is CATSPRGNEQFF. The chain is built from TRBV24-1 and TRBJ2-1; D ambiguous. This CDR3 is 12 amino acids long. Per germline, CDR1 KGHDR and CDR2 SFDVKD. V was trimmed by 6 bases and J by 6 bases, leaving 8 bases between them.

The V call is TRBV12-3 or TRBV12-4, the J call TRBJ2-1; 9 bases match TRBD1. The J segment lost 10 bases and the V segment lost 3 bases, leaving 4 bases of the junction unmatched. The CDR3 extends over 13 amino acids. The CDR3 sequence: CASSFAGTGEQFF. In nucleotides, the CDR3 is TGTGCCAGCAGTTTCGCGGGGACAGGGGAGCAGTTCTTC.

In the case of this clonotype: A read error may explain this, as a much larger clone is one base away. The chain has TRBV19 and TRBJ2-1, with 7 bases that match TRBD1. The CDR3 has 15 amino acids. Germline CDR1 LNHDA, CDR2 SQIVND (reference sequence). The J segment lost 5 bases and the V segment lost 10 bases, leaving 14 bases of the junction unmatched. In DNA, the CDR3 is TGTGCCACCACTGGGCAGGGGGTAGGGCACAATGAGCAGTTCTTC. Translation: CATTGQGVGHNEQFF.

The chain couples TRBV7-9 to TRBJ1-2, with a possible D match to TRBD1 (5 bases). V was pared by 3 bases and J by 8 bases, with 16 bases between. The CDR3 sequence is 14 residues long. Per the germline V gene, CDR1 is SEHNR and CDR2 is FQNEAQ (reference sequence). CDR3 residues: CASSFPGTPNGYTF. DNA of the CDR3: TGTGCCAGCAGCTTTCCGGGGACCCCCAACGGCTACACCTTC. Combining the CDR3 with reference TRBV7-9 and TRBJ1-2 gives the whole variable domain DTGVSQNPRHKITKRGQNVTFRCDPISEHNRLYWYRQTLGQGPEFLTYFQNEAQLEKSRLLSDRFSAERPKGSFSTLEIQRTEQGDSAMYLCASSFPGTPNGYTFGSGTRLTVV.

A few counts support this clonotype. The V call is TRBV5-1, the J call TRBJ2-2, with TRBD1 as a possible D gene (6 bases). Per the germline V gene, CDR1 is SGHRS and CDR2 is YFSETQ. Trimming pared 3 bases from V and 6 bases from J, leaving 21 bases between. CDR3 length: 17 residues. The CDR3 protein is CASSSGLNRADPGELFF. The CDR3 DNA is TGCGCCAGCAGCTCGGGGCTAAACAGGGCGGATCCCGGGGAGCTGTTTTTT.

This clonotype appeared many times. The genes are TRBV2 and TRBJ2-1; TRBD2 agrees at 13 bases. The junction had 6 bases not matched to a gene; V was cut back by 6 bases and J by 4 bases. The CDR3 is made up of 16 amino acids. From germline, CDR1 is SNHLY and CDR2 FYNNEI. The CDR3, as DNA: TGTGCCAGCAGGGAGACTAGCGGGGGGCCGTACAATGAGCAGTTCTTC. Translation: CASRETSGGPYNEQFF.

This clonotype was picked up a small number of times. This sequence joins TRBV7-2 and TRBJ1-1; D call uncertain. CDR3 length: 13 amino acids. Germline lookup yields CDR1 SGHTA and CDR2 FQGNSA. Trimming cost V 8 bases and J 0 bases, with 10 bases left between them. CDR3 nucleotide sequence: TGTGCCAGCCGTACCTGGCTGAACACTGAAGCTTTCTTT. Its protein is CASRTWLNTEAFF.

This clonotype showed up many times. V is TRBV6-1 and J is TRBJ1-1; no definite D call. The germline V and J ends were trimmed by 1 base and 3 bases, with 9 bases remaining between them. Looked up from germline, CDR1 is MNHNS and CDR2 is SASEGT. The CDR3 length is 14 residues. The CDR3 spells CASSEEMGYTEAFF. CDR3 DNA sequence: TGTGCCAGCAGTGAAGAGATGGGATACACTGAAGCTTTCTTT.

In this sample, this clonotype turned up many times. CDR3 nucleotides: TGTGCCAGCAGCTCCAGGGGCCGGGAAAGACAAGAGACCCAGTACTTC. This gives the protein CASSSRGRERQETQYF. This sequence joins TRBV7-2 and TRBJ2-5, with D tentatively TRBD1 (6 bases). V was pared by 4 bases and J by 2 bases, with 17 bases between. Germline CDR1 reads SGHTA; CDR2 reads FQGNSA. The CDR3 extends over 16 amino acids.

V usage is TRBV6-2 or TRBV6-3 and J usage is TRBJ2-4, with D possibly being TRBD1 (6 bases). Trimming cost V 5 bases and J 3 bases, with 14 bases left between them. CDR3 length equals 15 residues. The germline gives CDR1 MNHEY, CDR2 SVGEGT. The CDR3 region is CASSRRGYDKNIQYF. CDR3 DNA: TGTGCCAGCAGTCGCAGGGGATATGACAAAAACATTCAGTACTTC.

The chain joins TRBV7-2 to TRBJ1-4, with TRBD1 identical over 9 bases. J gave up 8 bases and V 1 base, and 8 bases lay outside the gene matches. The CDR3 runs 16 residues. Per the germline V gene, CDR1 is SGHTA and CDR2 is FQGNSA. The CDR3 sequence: CASSLGGQGLSEKLFF. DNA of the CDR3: TGTGCCAGCAGCTTAGGGGGACAGGGTTTAAGCGAAAAACTGTTTTTT. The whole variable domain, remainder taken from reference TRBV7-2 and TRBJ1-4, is GAGVSQSPSNKVTEKGKDVELRCDPISGHTALYWYRQSLGQGLEFLIYFQGNSAPDKSGLPSDRFSAERTGGSVSTLTIQRTQQEDSAVYLCASSLGGQGLSEKLFFGSGTQLSVL.

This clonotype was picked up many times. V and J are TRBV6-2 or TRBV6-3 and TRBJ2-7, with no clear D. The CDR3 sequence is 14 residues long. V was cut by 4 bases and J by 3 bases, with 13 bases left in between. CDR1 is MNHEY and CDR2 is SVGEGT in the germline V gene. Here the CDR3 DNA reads TGTGCCAGCAGTTTGAGCGTAGGGCACTACGAGCAGTACTTC. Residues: CASSLSVGHYEQYF.

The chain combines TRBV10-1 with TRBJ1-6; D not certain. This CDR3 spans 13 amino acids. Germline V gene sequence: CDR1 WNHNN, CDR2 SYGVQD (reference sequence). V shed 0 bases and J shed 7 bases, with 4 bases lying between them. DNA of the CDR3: TGCGCCAGCAGTGAGTCTACCAATTCACCCCTCCACTTT. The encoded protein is CASSESTNSPLHF.

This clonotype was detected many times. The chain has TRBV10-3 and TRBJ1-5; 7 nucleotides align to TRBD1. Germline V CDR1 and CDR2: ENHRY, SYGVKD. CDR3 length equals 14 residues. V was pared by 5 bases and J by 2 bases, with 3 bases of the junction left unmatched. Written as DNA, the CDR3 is TGTGCCATCAGTTCGGGACAGCGCAATCAGCCCCAGCATTTT. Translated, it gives CAISSGQRNQPQHF.

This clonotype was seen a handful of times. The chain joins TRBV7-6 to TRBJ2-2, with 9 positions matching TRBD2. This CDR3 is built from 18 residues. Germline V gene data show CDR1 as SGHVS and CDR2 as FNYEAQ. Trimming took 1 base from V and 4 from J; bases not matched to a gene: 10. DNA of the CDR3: TGTGCCAGCAGCTTAGATACAGCGGGGGGATGGTTCACCGGGGAGCTGTTTTTT. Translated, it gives CASSLDTAGGWFTGELFF.

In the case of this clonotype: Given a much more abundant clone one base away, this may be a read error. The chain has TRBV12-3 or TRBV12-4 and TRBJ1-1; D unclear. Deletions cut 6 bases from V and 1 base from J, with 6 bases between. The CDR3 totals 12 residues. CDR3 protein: CASRNPNTEAFF. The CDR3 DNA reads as TGTGCCAGCAGAAACCCGAACACTGAAGCTTTCTTT.

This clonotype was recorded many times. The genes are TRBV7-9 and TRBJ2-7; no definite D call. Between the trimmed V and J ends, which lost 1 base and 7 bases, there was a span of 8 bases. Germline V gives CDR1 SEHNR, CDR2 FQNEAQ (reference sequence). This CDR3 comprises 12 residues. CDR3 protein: CASSLVVQEQYF. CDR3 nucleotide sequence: TGTGCCAGCAGCTTAGTTGTCCAAGAGCAGTACTTC. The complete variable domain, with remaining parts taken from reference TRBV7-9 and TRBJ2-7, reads DTGVSQNPRHKITKRGQNVTFRCDPISEHNRLYWYRQTLGQGPEFLTYFQNEAQLEKSRLLSDRFSAERPKGSFSTLEIQRTEQGDSAMYLCASSLVVQEQYFGPGTRLTVT.

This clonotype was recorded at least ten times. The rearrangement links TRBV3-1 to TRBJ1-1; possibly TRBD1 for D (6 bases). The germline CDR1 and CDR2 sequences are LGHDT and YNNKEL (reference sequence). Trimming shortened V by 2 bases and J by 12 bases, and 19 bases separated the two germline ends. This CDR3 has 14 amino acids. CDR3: CASSQRSGQTASFF. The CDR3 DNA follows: TGTGCCAGCAGCCAAAGGAGCGGACAGACAGCCTCTTTCTTT.

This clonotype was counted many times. The CDR3 protein is CASSPYLGQGNEKLFF. The CDR3 coding sequence is TGTGCCAGCAGCCCCTACCTCGGACAGGGAAATGAAAAACTGTTTTTT. The J gene is TRBJ1-4, the V gene TRBV4-2; TRBD1 matches at 8 bases. The CDR3 is 16 residues long. Germline assignment: CDR1 LGHNA and CDR2 YNFKEQ. Trimming cost V 4 bases and J 5 bases; bases outside gene matches: 9.

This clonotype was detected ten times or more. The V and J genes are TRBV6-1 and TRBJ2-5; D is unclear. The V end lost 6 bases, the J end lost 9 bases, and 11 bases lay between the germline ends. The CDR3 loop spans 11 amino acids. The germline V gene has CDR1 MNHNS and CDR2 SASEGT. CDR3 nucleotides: TGTGCCAGCAGATTAGTTTCGTCCCAGTACTTC. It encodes CASRLVSSQYF.

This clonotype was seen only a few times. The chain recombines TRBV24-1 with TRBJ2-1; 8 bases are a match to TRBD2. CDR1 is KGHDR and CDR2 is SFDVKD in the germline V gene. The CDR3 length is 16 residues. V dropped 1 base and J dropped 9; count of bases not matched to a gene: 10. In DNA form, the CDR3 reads TGTGCCACCAGTGATTTTGGCGGGGGGCAGGTAGGTGAGCAGTTCTTC. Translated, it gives CATSDFGGGQVGEQFF.

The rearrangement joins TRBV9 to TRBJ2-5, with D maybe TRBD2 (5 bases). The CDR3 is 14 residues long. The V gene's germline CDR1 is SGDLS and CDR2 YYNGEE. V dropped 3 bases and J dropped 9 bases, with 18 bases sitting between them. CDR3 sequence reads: CASSGGEPLGAQYF. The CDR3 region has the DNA TGTGCCAGCAGCGGGGGAGAACCTCTAGGAGCCCAGTACTTC.

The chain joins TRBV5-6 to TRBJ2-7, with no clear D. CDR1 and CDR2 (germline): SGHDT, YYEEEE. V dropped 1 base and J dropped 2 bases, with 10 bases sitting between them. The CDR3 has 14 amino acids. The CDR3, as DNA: TGTGCCAGCAGCTTGTACACGGAGACCTACGAGCAGTACTTC. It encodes CASSLYTETYEQYF.

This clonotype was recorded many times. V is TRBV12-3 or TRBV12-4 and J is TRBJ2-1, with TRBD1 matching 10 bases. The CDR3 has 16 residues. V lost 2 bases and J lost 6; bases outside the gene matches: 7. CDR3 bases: TGTGCCAGCAGTTTACCCCGGACAGGGGGTCTCAATGAGCAGTTCTTC. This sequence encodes CASSLPRTGGLNEQFF.